This T cell receptor (beta chain) was found in a study of blood T cells in healthy people across ages. Together with a sample-barcoded 5' primer, a J-beta primer mix was included in a second PCR lasting about 7 to 12 cycles. TCRdb processed the 5' RACE reads anew with MiXCR; each CDR3 protein has one entry. Of 780,000 or so distinct CDR3 sequences listed, 56% are singletons. CDR1 and CDR2 (germline): SGHTA, FQGNSA. The CDR3 length is 11 residues. V was clipped by 5 bases and J by 7 bases, with 6 bases between them. The clonotype originates from a middle-aged man in good health. The sample was blood. This chain joins TRBV7-2 and TRBJ2-4; no reliable D call. The CDR3 here is CASSQGNIQYF. The CDR3 DNA sequence: TGTGCCAGCAGCCAAGGCAACATTCAGTACTTC.